The next 30 T cell receptor beta chains were all read from a single sample in a study of cytotoxic CD8 clonotypes in ibrutinib-treated CLL. Produced via immunoSEQ multiplex PCR; TCRdb's table is partial and in-frame only. The sample contains more than 110,000 clones, around 81% of which appear only once. The sample was PBMCs, taken after 36 months of ibrutinib treatment. These receptors all stem from a human donor with chronic lymphocytic leukemia.

J is TRBJ2-7 and V is TRBV7-3; 7 bases are a match to TRBD2. CDR1 is SGHTA and CDR2 is FQGTGA in the germline V gene. The ends lost 6 bases at V and 0 bases at J; junction bases unmatched: 5. The CDR3 runs to 14 residues. The DNA for the CDR3 is TGTGCCAGCAGGCGGGGGTGGATCTCCTACGAGCAGTACTTC. Translating it yields CASRRGWISYEQYF.

This clone was observed a handful of times. V is TRBV29-1 and J is TRBJ2-1; 12 bases map to TRBD2. The CDR3 loop spans 15 amino acids. CDR1 is SQVTM and CDR2 is ANQGSEA in the germline V gene. The V and J ends lost 5 bases and 6 bases, in that order; junction bases with no gene match: 8. CDR3 coding DNA: TGCAGCGTTAAGAAGGGACTAGCGGGCCTCAATGAGCAGTTCTTC. It translates to CSVKKGLAGLNEQFF.

This chain uses TRBV30 with TRBJ2-2; D ambiguous. Trimming shortened V by 2 bases and J by 2 bases, and 9 bases separated the two germline ends. The CDR3 extends over 14 amino acids. Germline CDR1 is GTSNPN and CDR2 is SVGIG (reference sequence). The DNA for the CDR3 is TGTGCCTGGAGTCTCCATTATAACACCGGGGAGCTGTTTTTT. It encodes CAWSLHYNTGELFF. Combining the CDR3 with reference TRBV30 and TRBJ2-2 gives the whole variable domain SQTIHQWPATLVQPVGSPLSLECTVEGTSNPNLYWYRQAAGRGLQLLFYSVGIGQISSEVPQNLSASRPQDRQFILSSKKLLLSDSGFYLCAWSLHYNTGELFFGEGSRLTVL.

V gene TRBV14 combines with J gene TRBJ2-7; D is uncertain. The CDR3 is 14 amino acids. Trimming removed 5 bases from V and 2 bases from J, with 13 bases in between. Germline CDR1 reads SGHDN; CDR2 reads FVKESK. The CDR3 loop is CASSRQVNTYEQYF. CDR3 bases: TGTGCCAGCAGCAGGCAGGTAAACACCTACGAGCAGTACTTC.

The chain recombines TRBV7-2 with TRBJ1-1; a weak D match, TRBD1 (6 bases). The germline CDR1 and CDR2 sequences are SGHTA and FQGNSA. Trimming removed 5 bases at V and 1 base at J, with 11 bases between. The CDR3 loop spans 14 amino acids. CDR3 DNA: TGTGCCAGCAGCCGAGGGGGTGGGAACACTGAAGCTTTCTTT. As protein: CASSRGGGNTEAFF. Full variable domain (remainder filled in from reference TRBV7-2 and TRBJ1-1): GAGVSQSPSNKVTEKGKDVELRCDPISGHTALYWYRQSLGQGLEFLIYFQGNSAPDKSGLPSDRFSAERTGGSVSTLTIQRTQQEDSAVYLCASSRGGGNTEAFFGQGTRLTVV.

The chain has TRBV9 and TRBJ2-7; either TRBD1 or TRBD2 may supply D (7 bases each). The CDR3 is 15 residues long. The germline V gene has CDR1 SGDLS and CDR2 YYNGEE. Trimming left V 3 bases short and J 3 bases short, with 16 bases between. The CDR3 DNA sequence: TGTGCCAGCAGCGGCGGGGGACAGATGTACTACGAGCAGTACTTC. This gives the protein CASSGGGQMYYEQYF.

The rearrangement uses TRBV18 and TRBJ2-7, with 9 bases fitting TRBD1. Per the germline V gene, CDR1 is KGHSH and CDR2 is LQKENI. Germline trimming cut 3 bases from V and 2 bases from J; bases unmatched to any gene: 2. The CDR3 contains 14 residues. The DNA for the CDR3 is TGTGCCAGCTCACCCCGACAGGGGGCCTACGAGCAGTACTTC. Residues: CASSPRQGAYEQYF.

This rearrangement joins TRBV5-1 to TRBJ2-2; tentative D call: TRBD2 (6 bases). The germline V gene encodes CDR1 SGHRS and CDR2 YFSETQ. V was shortened by 6 bases and J by 3 bases, with 9 bases between the two germline ends. This CDR3 has 13 residues. CDR3 DNA sequence: TGCGCCAGCAAACCGGGGGACACCGGGGAGCTGTTTTTT. It translates to CASKPGDTGELFF.

The rearrangement uses TRBV7-9 and TRBJ1-1; D gene ambiguous. The CDR3 totals 16 residues. CDR1 is SEHNR and CDR2 is FQNEAQ in the germline V gene (reference sequence). V lost 4 bases to trimming and J lost 1 base, with 16 bases between them. As DNA, the CDR3 is TGTGCCAGCAGCTCCAGCTCCCGGGTTTGGAACACTGAAGCTTTCTTT. It encodes CASSSSSRVWNTEAFF.

This rearrangement joins TRBV30 to TRBJ2-3; TRBD2 aligns across 8 bases. CDR3 length equals 15 residues. Per the germline V gene, CDR1 is GTSNPN and CDR2 is SVGIG (reference sequence). The V and J ends lost 2 bases and 0 bases, in that order; junction bases with no gene match: 4. CDR3 residues: CAWSRSGSSTDTQYF. CDR3 sequence (DNA): TGTGCCTGGAGTCGGAGCGGGAGTAGCACAGATACGCAGTATTTT.

This chain connects TRBV6-6 to TRBJ1-1, with D unclear. Trimming removed 7 bases at V and 0 bases at J, with 15 bases between. The length of the CDR3 is 15 residues. Germline assignment: CDR1 MNHNY and CDR2 SVGAGI (reference sequence). CDR3 nucleotide sequence: TGTGCCAGCACCGGGCCCTTCGATTTGAACACTGAAGCTTTCTTT. This translates into CASTGPFDLNTEAFF.

The table lists this clone with a few counts. The chain uses TRBV27 and TRBJ2-7, with TRBD1 matching 8 bases. CDR1 is MNHEY, CDR2 SMNVEV, per germline (reference sequence). The CDR3 has 15 amino acids. The V segment lost 5 bases and the J segment 3 bases; nucleotides outside the gene matches: 9. CDR3 protein: CASSVSGTGFYEQYF. The CDR3 region has the DNA TGTGCCAGCAGTGTCTCCGGGACAGGCTTCTACGAGCAGTACTTC.

This sequence joins TRBV6-6 and TRBJ1-5; D unclear. V lost 0 bases and J 11 bases, leaving 11 bases between the germline ends. The CDR3 contains 13 residues. CDR1 is MNHNY and CDR2 is SVGAGI in the germline V gene (reference sequence). CDR3 sequence (DNA): TGTGCCAGCAGTTACTCGTCTGGGGTGGCCCAGCATTTT. It translates to CASSYSSGVAQHF.

Regarding this clone: In the same sample, other DNA sequences code for this CDR3. The chain couples TRBV6-1 to TRBJ1-2; D is unclear. CDR1 MNHNS and CDR2 SASEGT come from the germline V gene. V gave up 1 base and J gave up 2 bases, with 5 bases separating them. This CDR3 contains 13 residues. The CDR3: CASSEEANYGYTF. CDR3 coding DNA: TGTGCCAGCAGTGAAGAGGCGAACTATGGCTACACCTTC.

The count of this clone is one. This rearrangement joins TRBV18 to TRBJ2-7, with 8 bases that match TRBD1. The CDR3 consists of 14 residues. J was trimmed by 3 bases and V by 3 bases; bases with no gene match: 4. Germline lookup yields CDR1 KGHSH and CDR2 LQKENI. This CDR3 reads CASSPPGGYYEQYF. For the CDR3, the DNA is TGTGCCAGCTCACCGCCAGGGGGCTACTACGAGCAGTACTTC.

The CDR3 coding sequence is TGTGCCAGCAGCTTCAAAGGCAGGGGGGCCTACGAGCAGTACTTC. Translation: CASSFKGRGAYEQYF. The V gene is TRBV7-9, the J gene TRBJ2-7; TRBD1 might be the D (7 bases). This CDR3 is built from 15 residues. Trimming took 3 bases from V and 2 from J, leaving 14 bases between them. CDR1 and CDR2 from the germline V gene are SEHNR and FQNEAQ (reference sequence).

In nucleotides, the CDR3 is TGTGCCAGCAGTCCGTACCGGGACAAGCTTAAAGAGCAGTACTTC. Its protein is CASSPYRDKLKEQYF. This chain connects TRBV27 to TRBJ2-7; a weak D match, TRBD1 (6 bases). Germline-derived CDR1 and CDR2 are MNHEY and SMNVEV (reference sequence). The length of the CDR3 is 15 residues. Between the trimmed V and J ends, which lost 5 bases and 7 bases, there was a span of 21 bases.

To note about this clone: This same CDR3 is encoded by further DNA sequences in the sample. The chain uses TRBV27 and TRBJ1-2; D uncertain. This CDR3 is 13 amino acids long. V was shortened by 3 bases and J by 0 bases, with 5 bases between the two germline ends. The germline V gene encodes CDR1 MNHEY and CDR2 SMNVEV (reference sequence). The DNA of the CDR3 is TGTGCCAGCAGTTTGGGGACTAACTATGGCTACACCTTC. Its protein is CASSLGTNYGYTF.

The rearrangement links TRBV19 to TRBJ2-5, with a tentative D call TRBD1 (6 bases). The CDR3 runs 14 residues. V was trimmed by 5 bases and J by 0 bases, leaving 10 bases between them. From germline, CDR1 is LNHDA and CDR2 SQIVND (reference sequence). CDR3 sequence (DNA): TGTGCCAGTAGTGCAGGGGTGTACCAAGAGACCCAGTACTTC. Translating gives CASSAGVYQETQYF.

V gene TRBV28 combines with J gene TRBJ1-5; D unclear. CDR1 MDHEN and CDR2 SYDVKM come from the germline V gene. Trimming shortened V by 7 bases and J by 7 bases, and 14 bases separated the two germline ends. This CDR3 has 13 residues. The chain's CDR3 is CASTTKERQPQHF. In DNA form, the CDR3 reads TGTGCCAGCACCACTAAGGAAAGGCAGCCCCAGCATTTT.

V gene TRBV30 combines with J gene TRBJ1-1; D not resolved. Germline values: CDR1 GTSNPN, CDR2 SVGIG (reference sequence). The length of the CDR3 is 13 residues. Deletions cut 5 bases from V and 2 bases from J, with 12 bases between. In DNA, the CDR3 is TGTGCCTGGGATCGGGCTCTAAACACTGAAGCTTTCTTT. This encodes CAWDRALNTEAFF. Full variable domain (rest looked up from reference TRBV30 and TRBJ1-1): SQTIHQWPATLVQPVGSPLSLECTVEGTSNPNLYWYRQAAGRGLQLLFYSVGIGQISSEVPQNLSASRPQDRQFILSSKKLLLSDSGFYLCAWDRALNTEAFFGQGTRLTVV.

The DNA of the CDR3 is TGTGCCTGGAGTAAATACAGGTGGAATCAGCCCCAGCATTTT. Its translation is CAWSKYRWNQPQHF. The chain uses TRBV30 and TRBJ1-5, with D perhaps TRBD1 (5 bases). V shed 2 bases and J shed 4 bases, with 12 bases lying between them. The CDR3 has 14 residues. Germline V lookup: CDR1 GTSNPN, CDR2 SVGIG (reference sequence).

The J gene is TRBJ1-1, the V gene TRBV6-6; D ambiguous. This CDR3 region has 13 residues. Trimming cost V 7 bases and J 5 bases, with 14 bases left between them. Germline CDR1 MNHNY, CDR2 SVGAGI (reference sequence). The CDR3 region is CASITAHGTEAFF. The CDR3 region has the DNA TGTGCCAGCATCACGGCCCATGGGACTGAAGCTTTCTTT.

The chain links TRBV5-4 to TRBJ2-5; 9 bases align to TRBD1. The CDR3 spans 14 residues. Germline CDR1 and CDR2: SGHNT and YYREEE (reference sequence). Trimming removed 5 bases from V and 3 bases from J; junction bases left unmatched: 5. The CDR3 spells CASRGGTGKETQYF. In DNA, the CDR3 is TGTGCCAGCAGAGGAGGGACAGGGAAAGAGACCCAGTACTTC.

The chain joins TRBV7-8 to TRBJ2-5; D is unclear. Trimming shortened V by 5 bases and J by 5 bases, and 12 bases separated the two germline ends. CDR3 size: 13 residues. CDR1 SGHVS and CDR2 FQNEAQ come from the germline V gene. CDR3 amino acids: CASSHSGPETQYF. Here the CDR3 DNA reads TGTGCCAGCAGCCATTCCGGACCCGAGACCCAGTACTTC.

The chain has TRBV10-2 and TRBJ2-1; 10 bases fit TRBD1. This CDR3 contains 17 residues. In germline, CDR1 is WSHSY, CDR2 SAAADI. The trim removed 8 bases at V and 0 bases at J, leaving 10 bases unmatched. CDR3 nucleotides: TGCGCCAGCGGAGGGACAGGGGCCCGGGGCTCCTACAATGAGCAGTTCTTC. Its protein product is CASGGTGARGSYNEQFF.

The chain carries TRBV14 and TRBJ2-2, with 8 bases fitting TRBD2. Germline-derived CDR1 and CDR2 are SGHDN and FVKESK. The CDR3 loop spans 15 amino acids. V was pared by 2 bases and J by 7 bases, with 6 bases of the junction left unmatched. The CDR3 bases are TGTGCCAGCAGCCAACAAGCGGGAGTATTCGGGGAGCTGTTTTTT. This codes for CASSQQAGVFGELFF.

The chain has TRBV6-5 and TRBJ1-2; 9 nucleotides align to TRBD1. The junction had 12 bases not matched to a gene; V was cut back by 4 bases and J by 6 bases. The CDR3 runs 16 residues. Germline values: CDR1 MNHEY, CDR2 SVGAGI. CDR3 sequence reads: CASSLRIRQGGDGYTF. The CDR3 coding sequence is TGTGCCAGCAGTTTACGAATAAGACAGGGGGGGGATGGCTACACCTTC.

V is TRBV5-1 and J is TRBJ2-7, with TRBD1 matching over 9 bases. V lost 4 bases and J lost 2; bases outside the gene matches: 7. Germline V gene data show CDR1 as SGHRS and CDR2 as YFSETQ. This CDR3 region has 15 residues. CDR3 sequence reads: CASSGGQGNPYEQYF. Here the CDR3 DNA reads TGCGCCAGCAGCGGAGGACAGGGGAACCCCTACGAGCAGTACTTC.

Points on this clone: A read error may produce the germline difference seen at one junction end. CDR3 amino acids: CTSSLGQGINEQYF. The CDR3 DNA is TGTACCAGCAGCTTAGGCCAGGGAATCAACGAGCAGTACTTC. The rearrangement joins TRBV11-3 to TRBJ2-7; perhaps TRBD1 as D (5 bases). The CDR3 runs to 14 residues. The germline V gene has CDR1 SGHNT and CDR2 YENEEA.